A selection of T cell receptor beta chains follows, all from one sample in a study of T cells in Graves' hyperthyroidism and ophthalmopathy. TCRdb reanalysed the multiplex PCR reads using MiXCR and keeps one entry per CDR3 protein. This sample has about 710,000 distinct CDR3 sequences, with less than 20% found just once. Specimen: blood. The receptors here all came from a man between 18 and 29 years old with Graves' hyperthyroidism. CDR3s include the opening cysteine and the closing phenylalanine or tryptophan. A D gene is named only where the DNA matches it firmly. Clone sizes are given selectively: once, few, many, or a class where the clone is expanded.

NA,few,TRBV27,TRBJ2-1,TGTGCCAGCAGTTTATTGACGGGTCTCCGGACCAATGAGCAGTTCTTC,CASSLLTGLRTNEQFF
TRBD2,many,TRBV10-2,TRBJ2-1,TGCGCCAGCAGTGGGACTAGCGGGATTCACTACAATGAGCAGTTCTTC,CASSGTSGIHYNEQFF
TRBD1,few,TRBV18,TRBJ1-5,TGTGCCCGCTCAGTTACAGGGGGCAATCAGCCCCAGCATTTT,CARSVTGGNQPQHF
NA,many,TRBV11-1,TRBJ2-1,TGTGCCAGCAGGGGAAATGTCTGGAATGAGCAGTTCTTC,CASRGNVWNEQFF
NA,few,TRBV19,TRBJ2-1,TGTGCCAGTAGGCGTAGAGGCGGTGAGCAGTTCTTC,CASRRRGGEQFF
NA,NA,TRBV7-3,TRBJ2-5,TGTGCCAGCAGCTTAAGTCGCGCGCCCTCGGAGACCCAGTACTTC,CASSLSRAPSETQYF
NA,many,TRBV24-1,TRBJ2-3,TGTGCCACCAGTCCGGCAGGGCTTCGAGATACGCAGTATTTT,CATSPAGLRDTQYF
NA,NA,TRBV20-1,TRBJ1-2,TGCAGTGCTAGAGGCCCTCGACAGAGAACTAACTATGGCTACACCTTC,CSARGPRQRTNYGYTF
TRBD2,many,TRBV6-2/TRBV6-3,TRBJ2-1,TGTGCCAGCAGTAGCGGGAGGGCCGTCGATGAGCAGTTCTTC,CASSSGRAVDEQFF
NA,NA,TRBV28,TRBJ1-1,TGTGCCAGCAGTTTACATCAGACGGGGACTGAAGCTTTCTTT,CASSLHQTGTEAFF
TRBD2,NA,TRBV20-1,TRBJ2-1,TGCAGTGCTCCTCTAGCGGGAGGGAGCTCCTACAATGAGCAGTTCTTC,CSAPLAGGSSYNEQFF
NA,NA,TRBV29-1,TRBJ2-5,TGCAGCGTTGATCCCTCCGCGCCGGCTATCCAGTACTTC,CSVDPSAPAIQYF
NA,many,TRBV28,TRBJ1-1,TGTGCCAGCAGTTTTGGCAGACGGACTGAAGCTTTCTTT,CASSFGRRTEAFF
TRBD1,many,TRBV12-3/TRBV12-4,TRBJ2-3,TGTGCCAGCACCGACAGGGGGCGAGGAGATACGCAGTATTTT,CASTDRGRGDTQYF
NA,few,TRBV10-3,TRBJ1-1,TGTGCCATCAGTGAGTCGTTTGGGGATGAAGCTTTCTTT,CAISESFGDEAFF
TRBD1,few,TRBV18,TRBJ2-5,TGTGCCAGCTCACCATTCGGGACAGCCGGCCAAGAGACCCAGTACTTC,CASSPFGTAGQETQYF
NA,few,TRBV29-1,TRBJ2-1,TGCAGCGTTAACATATACAATGAGCAGTTCTTC,CSVNIYNEQFF
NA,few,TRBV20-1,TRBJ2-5,TGCAGTGCTAGATACCAGGAGACCCAGTACTTC,CSARYQETQYF
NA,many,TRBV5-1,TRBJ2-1,TGCGCCAGCGGATCGACGGGGTCCCTTTACAATGAGCAGTTCTTC,CASGSTGSLYNEQFF
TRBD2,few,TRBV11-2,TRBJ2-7,TGTGCCAGCAGCTCTATTAAAGCGGGAGGGAATGGATTGAGCTCCTACGAGCAGTACTTC,CASSSIKAGGNGLSSYEQYF
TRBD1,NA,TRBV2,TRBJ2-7,TGTGCCAGCAGCTCACAGGGGACAGGGGACGAGCAGTACTTC,CASSSQGTGDEQYF
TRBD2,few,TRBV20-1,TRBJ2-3,TGCAGTGCGAGCGGGAGCTCAGATACGCAGTATTTT,CSASGSSDTQYF
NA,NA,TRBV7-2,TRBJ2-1,TGTGCCAGCAGCTTAAATGGACGCCAAGGGAATGAGCAGTTCTTC,CASSLNGRQGNEQFF
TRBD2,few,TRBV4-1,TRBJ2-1,TGCGCCAGCAGCCAAGAGGCTAGCGGGAGCAATGAGCAGTTCTTC,CASSQEASGSNEQFF
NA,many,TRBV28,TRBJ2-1,TGTGCCAGCATGTATAGCGGCTCCGACTACAATGGGCAGTTCTTC,CASMYSGSDYNGQFF
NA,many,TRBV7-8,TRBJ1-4,TGTGCCAGCAGCCAGGACAGCGGGGATTCGGAAAAACTGTTTTTT,CASSQDSGDSEKLFF
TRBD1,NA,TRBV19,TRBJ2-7,TGTGCCAGTACCTCGACAGGGGGCTCCTACGAGCAGTACTTC,CASTSTGGSYEQYF
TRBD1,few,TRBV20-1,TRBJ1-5,TGCAGTGCAAAGGGACAGGGTTATCAGCCCCAGCATTTT,CSAKGQGYQPQHF
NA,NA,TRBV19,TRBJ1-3,TGTGCCAGTATGCGGACGGATTCTGGAAACACCATATATTTT,CASMRTDSGNTIYF
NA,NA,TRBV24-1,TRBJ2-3,TGTGCCACCAGTGATCCGAGACAGGGAGGGACAGATACGCAGTATTTT,CATSDPRQGGTDTQYF
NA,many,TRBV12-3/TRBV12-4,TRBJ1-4,TGTGCCAGCAGTTCCGGGGTCGCAACTAATGAAAAACTGTTTTTT,CASSSGVATNEKLFF
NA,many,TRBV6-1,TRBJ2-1,TGTGCCAGCAGTTACATGGTTGAGCAGTTCTTC,CASSYMVEQFF
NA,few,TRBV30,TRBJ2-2,TGTGCCCTAGGAGCGGGTCCCACCGGGGAGCTGTTTTTT,CALGAGPTGELFF
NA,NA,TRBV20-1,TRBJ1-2,TGCAGTGCTAGAGAGGACGGCAACTATGGCTACACCTTC,CSAREDGNYGYTF
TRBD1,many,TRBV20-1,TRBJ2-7,TGCAGTGCTTGGGGACAGGGCTCCTACGAGCAGTACTTC,CSAWGQGSYEQYF
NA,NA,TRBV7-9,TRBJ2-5,TGTGCCAGCAGCCCCCCGGGCTCTCAGGACGGGACCCAGTACTTC,CASSPPGSQDGTQYF
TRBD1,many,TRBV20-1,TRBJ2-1,TGCAGTGCGCTCCCGGGACAGGGGGTAGCGGGCGTCCGGAATGAGCAGTTCTTC,CSALPGQGVAGVRNEQFF
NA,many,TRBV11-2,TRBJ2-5,TGTGCCAGCAGCTTTGGCGGCCAAGAGACCCAGTACTTC,CASSFGGQETQYF
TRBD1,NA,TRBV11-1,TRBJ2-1,TGTGCCAGCAGAATTAGTCCCGGGACAGGGTTTTTTGAGCAGTTCTTC,CASRISPGTGFFEQFF
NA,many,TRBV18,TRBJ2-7,TGTGCCAGCTCGACTACAGCGAATATCTACGAGCAGTACTTC,CASSTTANIYEQYF
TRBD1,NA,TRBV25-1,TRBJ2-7,TGTGCCAGCAGTGATCCACGACAGGGGGAAGGGCACGAGCAGTACTTC,CASSDPRQGEGHEQYF
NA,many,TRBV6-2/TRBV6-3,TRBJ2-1,TGTGCCAGCAGAGAGTACGGTGAGCAGTTCTTC,CASREYGEQFF
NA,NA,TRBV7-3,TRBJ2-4,TGTGCCAGCAGCTTACAGGGTTCAAACATTCAGTACTTC,CASSLQGSNIQYF
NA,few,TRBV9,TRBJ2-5,TGTGCCAGCAGCCAGACAGGCTCGGAGACCCAGTACTTC,CASSQTGSETQYF
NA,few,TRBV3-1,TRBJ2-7,TGTGCCAGCAGCCACGGGCTAGAGCAGTACTTC,CASSHGLEQYF
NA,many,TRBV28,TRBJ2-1,TGTGCCAGTGCACGGGGGCATGAGCAGTTCTTC,CASARGHEQFF
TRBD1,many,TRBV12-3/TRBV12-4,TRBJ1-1,TGTGCCAGCAGGGTTACAGGGGAGGGAACTGAAGCTTTCTTT,CASRVTGEGTEAFF